This T cell receptor (beta chain) was profiled in a study of blood T cell repertoires in COVID-19. As to this clone: This sample also contains other DNA sequences that code for the same CDR3.

Donors were grouped by their self-reported clinical history. Profiling relied on immunoSEQ multiplex PCR, and the TCRdb table lists in-frame clones only, not all of them. Of over 300,000 clones in the sample, 70% to 90% were seen once. Material for sequencing was PBMCs or T cells enriched from blood (not recorded which). The TCR originated in a woman between 25 and 40 years old with acute COVID-19.

CDR3 sequence reads: CSVGQGGYEQYF. The CDR3, as DNA: TGCAGCGTAGGACAGGGAGGATACGAGCAGTACTTC. J is TRBJ2-7 and V is TRBV29-1; 8 bases fit TRBD1. Germline CDR1 reads SQVTM; CDR2 reads ANQGSEA. V trimming: 6 bases; J trimming: 4 bases; junction bases outside the gene matches: 5. The CDR3 has 12 residues.